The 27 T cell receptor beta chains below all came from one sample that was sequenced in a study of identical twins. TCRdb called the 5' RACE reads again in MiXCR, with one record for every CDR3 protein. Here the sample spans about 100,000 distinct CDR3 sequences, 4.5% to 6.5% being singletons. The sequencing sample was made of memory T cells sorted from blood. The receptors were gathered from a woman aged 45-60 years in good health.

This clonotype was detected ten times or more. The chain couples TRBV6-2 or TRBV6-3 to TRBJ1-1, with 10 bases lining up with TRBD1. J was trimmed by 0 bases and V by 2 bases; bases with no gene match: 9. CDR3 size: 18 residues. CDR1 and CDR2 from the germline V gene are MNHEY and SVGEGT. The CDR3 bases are TGTGCCAGCAGTTACCCCACCGGGACAGGGGTAATGAACACTGAAGCTTTCTTT. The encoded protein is CASSYPTGTGVMNTEAFF.

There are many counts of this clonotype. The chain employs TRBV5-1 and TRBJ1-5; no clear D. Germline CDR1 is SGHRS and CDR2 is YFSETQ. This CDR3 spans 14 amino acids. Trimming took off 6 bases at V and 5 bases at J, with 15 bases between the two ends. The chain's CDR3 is CASTPAPGDQPQHF. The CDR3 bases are TGCGCCAGCACCCCTGCTCCCGGAGATCAGCCCCAGCATTTT.

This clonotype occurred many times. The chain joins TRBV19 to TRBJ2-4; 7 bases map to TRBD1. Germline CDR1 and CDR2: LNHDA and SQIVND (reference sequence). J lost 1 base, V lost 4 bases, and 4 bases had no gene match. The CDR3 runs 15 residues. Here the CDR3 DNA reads TGTGCCAGTAGTACCCAGGGGGTGGCCAAAAACATTCAGTACTTC. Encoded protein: CASSTQGVAKNIQYF.

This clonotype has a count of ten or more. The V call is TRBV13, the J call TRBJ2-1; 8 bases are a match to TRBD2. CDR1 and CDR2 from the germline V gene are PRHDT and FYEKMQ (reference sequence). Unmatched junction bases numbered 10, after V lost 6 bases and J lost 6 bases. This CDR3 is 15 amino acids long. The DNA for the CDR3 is TGTGCCAGCAGGTCGGGACTAGTGGTAGCCAATGAGCAGTTCTTC. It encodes CASRSGLVVANEQFF.

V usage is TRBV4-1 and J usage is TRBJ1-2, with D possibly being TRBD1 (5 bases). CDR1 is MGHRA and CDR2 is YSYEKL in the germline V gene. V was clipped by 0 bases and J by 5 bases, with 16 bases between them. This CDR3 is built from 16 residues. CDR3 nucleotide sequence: TGCGCCAGCAGCCAAGATCAGAACGGGGGGAGGTATGGCTACACCTTC. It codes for CASSQDQNGGRYGYTF.

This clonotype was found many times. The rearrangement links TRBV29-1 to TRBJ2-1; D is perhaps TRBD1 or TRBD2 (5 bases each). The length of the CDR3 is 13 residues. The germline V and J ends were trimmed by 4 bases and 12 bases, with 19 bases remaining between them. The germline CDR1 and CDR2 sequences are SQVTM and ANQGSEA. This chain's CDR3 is CSVAPGTDQPQFF. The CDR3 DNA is TGCAGCGTTGCTCCCGGGACCGACCAACCGCAGTTCTTC.

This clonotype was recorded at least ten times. The CDR3 reads CSASGPTGPSTDTQYF. The CDR3 DNA reads TGCAGTGCTAGCGGTCCTACAGGGCCCAGCACAGATACGCAGTATTTT. The chain recombines TRBV20-1 with TRBJ2-3, with TRBD1 as a possible D gene (6 bases). Germline V gene lookup returns CDR1 DFQATT and CDR2 SNEGSKA (reference sequence). Trimming cost V 3 bases and J 0 bases, with 16 bases left between them. The CDR3 runs to 16 residues.

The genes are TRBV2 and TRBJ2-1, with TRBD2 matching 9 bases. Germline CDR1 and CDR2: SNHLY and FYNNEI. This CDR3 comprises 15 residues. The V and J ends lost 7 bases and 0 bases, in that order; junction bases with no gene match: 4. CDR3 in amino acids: CASNSGGLSYNEQFF. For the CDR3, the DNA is TGTGCCAGCAATAGCGGGGGTCTCTCCTACAATGAGCAGTTCTTC.

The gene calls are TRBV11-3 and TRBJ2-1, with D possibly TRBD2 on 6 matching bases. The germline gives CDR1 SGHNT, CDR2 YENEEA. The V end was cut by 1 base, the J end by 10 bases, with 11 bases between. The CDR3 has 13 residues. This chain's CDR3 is CASSLAMLAEQFF. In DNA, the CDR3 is TGTGCCAGCAGCTTAGCTATGCTAGCGGAGCAGTTCTTC.

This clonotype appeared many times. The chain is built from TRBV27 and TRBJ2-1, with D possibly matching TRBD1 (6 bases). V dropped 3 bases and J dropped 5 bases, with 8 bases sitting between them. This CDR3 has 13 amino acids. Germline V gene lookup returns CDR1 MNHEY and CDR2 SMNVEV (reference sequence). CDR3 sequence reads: CASSFWGHNEQFF. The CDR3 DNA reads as TGTGCCAGCAGTTTTTGGGGGCACAATGAGCAGTTCTTC.

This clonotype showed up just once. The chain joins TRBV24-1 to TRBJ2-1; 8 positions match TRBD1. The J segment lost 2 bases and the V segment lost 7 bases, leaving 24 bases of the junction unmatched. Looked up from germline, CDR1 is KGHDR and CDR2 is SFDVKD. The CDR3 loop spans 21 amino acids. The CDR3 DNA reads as TGTGCCACCAGCGGCCCCAGGGGGCAGGGGAAGGGCGGACTCGCCTACAATGAGCAGTTCTTC. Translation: CATSGPRGQGKGGLAYNEQFF.

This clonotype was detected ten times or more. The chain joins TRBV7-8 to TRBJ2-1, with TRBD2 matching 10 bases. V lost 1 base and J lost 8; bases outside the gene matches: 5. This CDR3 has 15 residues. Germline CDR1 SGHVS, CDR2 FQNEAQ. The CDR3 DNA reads TGTGCCAGCAGCTTAGACCTAGCGGGAGATGATGAGCAGTTCTTC. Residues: CASSLDLAGDDEQFF.

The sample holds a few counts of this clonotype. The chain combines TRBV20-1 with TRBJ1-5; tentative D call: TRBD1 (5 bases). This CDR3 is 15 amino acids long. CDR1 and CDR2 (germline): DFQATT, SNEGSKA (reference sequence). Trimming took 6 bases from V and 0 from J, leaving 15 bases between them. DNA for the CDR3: TGCAGTGCCCAAACAGGCTACAATAGCAATCAGCCCCAGCATTTT. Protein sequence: CSAQTGYNSNQPQHF.

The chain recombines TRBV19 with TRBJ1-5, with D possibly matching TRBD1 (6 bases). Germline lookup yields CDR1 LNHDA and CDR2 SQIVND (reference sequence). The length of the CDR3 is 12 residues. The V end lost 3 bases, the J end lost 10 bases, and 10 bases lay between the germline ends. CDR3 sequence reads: CASSMGGGPQHF. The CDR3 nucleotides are TGTGCCAGTAGTATGGGTGGGGGCCCCCAGCATTTT.

Here the CDR3 reads CASSRLAGGETQYF. CDR3 DNA: TGCGCCAGCAGCAGACTAGCGGGAGGAGAGACCCAGTACTTC. This chain connects TRBV5-1 to TRBJ2-5, with 13 bases lining up with TRBD2. The CDR3 runs 14 residues. After removal of 4 bases from V and 4 bases from J, the junction contained 1 base not matched to a gene. Germline CDR1 and CDR2: SGHRS and YFSETQ.

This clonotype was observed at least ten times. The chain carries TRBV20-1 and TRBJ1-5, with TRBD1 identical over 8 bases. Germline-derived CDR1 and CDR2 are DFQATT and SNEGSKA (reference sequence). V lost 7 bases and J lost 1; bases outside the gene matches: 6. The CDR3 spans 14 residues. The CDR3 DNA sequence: TGCAGTGTTCAGACAGGGGAGAGCAATCAGCCCCAGCATTTT. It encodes CSVQTGESNQPQHF.

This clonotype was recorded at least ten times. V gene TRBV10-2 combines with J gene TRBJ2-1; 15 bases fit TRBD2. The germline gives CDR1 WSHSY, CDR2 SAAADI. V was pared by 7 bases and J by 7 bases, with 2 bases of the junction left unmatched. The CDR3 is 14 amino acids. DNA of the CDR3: TGCGCCAGCATGGGACTAGCGGGAGGAAATGAGCAGTTCTTC. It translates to CASMGLAGGNEQFF.

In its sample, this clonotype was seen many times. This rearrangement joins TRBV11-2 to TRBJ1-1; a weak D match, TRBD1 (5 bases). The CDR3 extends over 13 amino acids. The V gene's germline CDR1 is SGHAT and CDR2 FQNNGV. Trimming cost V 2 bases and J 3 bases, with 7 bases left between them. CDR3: CASSLSGYTEAFF. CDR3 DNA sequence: TGTGCCAGCAGCTTATCAGGGTACACTGAAGCTTTCTTT.

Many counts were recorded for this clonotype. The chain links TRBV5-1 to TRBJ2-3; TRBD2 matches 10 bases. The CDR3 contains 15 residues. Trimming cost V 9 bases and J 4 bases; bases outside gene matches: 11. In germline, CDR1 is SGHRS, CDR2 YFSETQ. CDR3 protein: CATMSAGGRSDTQYF. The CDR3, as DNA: TGCGCCACTATGTCAGCGGGAGGGAGGTCAGATACGCAGTATTTT.

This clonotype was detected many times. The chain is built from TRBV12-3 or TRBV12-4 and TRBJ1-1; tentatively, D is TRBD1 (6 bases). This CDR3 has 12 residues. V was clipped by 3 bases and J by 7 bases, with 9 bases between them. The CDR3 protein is CASSFSGVEAFF. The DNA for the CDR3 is TGTGCCAGCAGTTTTTCAGGGGTTGAAGCTTTCTTT.

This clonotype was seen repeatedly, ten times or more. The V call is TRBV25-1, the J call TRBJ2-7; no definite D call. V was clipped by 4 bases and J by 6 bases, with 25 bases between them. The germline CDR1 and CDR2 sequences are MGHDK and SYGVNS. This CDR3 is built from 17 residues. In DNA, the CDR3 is TGTGCCAGCAGTGGTACCCCTCCGACGGCCAGGCCGTTCGAGCAGTACTTC. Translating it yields CASSGTPPTARPFEQYF.

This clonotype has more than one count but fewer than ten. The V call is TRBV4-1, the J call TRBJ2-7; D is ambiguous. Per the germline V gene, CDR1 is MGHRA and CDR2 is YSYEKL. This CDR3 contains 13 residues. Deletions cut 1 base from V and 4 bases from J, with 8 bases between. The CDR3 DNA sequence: TGCGCCAGCAGCCAAGGGCAGTGGTACGAGCAGTACTTC. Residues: CASSQGQWYEQYF.

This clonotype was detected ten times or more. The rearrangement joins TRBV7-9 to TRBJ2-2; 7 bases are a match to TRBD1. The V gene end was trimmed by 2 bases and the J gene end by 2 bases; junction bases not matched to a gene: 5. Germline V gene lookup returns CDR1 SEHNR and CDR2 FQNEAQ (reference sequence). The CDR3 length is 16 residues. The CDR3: CASSLTGQENTGELFF. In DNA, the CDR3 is TGTGCCAGCAGCTTAACCGGACAGGAAAACACCGGGGAGCTGTTTTTT.

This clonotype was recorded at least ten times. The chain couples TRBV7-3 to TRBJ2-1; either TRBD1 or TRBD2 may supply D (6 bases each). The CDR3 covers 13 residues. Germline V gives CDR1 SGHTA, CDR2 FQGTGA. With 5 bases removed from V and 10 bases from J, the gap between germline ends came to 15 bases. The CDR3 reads CASSVSLGGEQFF. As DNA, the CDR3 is TGTGCCAGCAGCGTATCTCTAGGGGGGGAGCAGTTCTTC.

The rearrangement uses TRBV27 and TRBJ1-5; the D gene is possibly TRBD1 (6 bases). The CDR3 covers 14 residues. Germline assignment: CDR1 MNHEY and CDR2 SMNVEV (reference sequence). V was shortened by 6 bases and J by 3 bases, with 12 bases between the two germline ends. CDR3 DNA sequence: TGTGCCAGCAGGGGAGGGGGGATCAATCAGCCCCAGCATTTT. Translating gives CASRGGGINQPQHF.

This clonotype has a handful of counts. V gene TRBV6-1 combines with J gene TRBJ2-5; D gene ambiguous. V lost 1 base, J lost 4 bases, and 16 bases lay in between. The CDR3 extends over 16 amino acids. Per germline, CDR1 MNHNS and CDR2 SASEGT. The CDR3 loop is CASSEGFATPGETQYF. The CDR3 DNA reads TGTGCCAGCAGTGAAGGATTCGCCACCCCAGGAGAGACCCAGTACTTC.

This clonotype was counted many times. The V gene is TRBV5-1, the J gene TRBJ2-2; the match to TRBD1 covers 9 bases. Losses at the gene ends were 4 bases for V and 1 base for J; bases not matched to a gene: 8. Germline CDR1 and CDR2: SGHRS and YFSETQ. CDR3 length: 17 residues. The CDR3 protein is CASSPLAGQGNTGELFF. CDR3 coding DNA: TGCGCCAGCAGCCCCCTGGCGGGACAGGGGAACACCGGGGAGCTGTTTTTT.